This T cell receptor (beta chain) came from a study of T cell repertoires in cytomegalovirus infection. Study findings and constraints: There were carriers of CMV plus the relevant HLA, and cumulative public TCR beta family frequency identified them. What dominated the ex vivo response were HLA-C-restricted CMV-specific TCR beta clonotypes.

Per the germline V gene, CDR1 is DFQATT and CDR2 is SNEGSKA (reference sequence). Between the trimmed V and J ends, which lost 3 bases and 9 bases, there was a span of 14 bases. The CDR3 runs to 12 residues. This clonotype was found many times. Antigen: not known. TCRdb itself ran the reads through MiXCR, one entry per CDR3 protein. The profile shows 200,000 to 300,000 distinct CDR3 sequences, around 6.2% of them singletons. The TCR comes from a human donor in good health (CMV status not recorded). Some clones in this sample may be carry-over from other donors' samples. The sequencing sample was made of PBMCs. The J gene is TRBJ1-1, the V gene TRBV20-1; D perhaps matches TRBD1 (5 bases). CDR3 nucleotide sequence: TGCAGTGCTAGGGGAAACATGGGACAAGCTTTCTTT. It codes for CSARGNMGQAFF.